The 15 T cell receptor beta chains presented below share a single source sample, sequenced in a study of cytomegalovirus exposure and HLA in healthy donors listed by TCRdb under 2017. Library preparation employed the immunoSEQ multiplex PCR assay. The multiplex PCR relied on a mix of 60 forward primers for TCR Vbeta segments and 13 reverse primers for TCR Jbeta segments. TCRdb limited this immuneACCESS table to in-frame rearrangements with V and J called. A share of clones is missing; checked studies link under half to unresolved V genes, and the rest is unexplained. The sample table contains about 160,000 clones; only one count was recorded for roughly 77% of them. The top ten hold around 2.3% of the sample. The sample comprised PBMCs. The receptors derive from a man aged 50 to 59 in good health and CMV-seropositive.

This clone has more than one count but fewer than ten. The V gene is TRBV4-3, the J gene TRBJ2-6; D remains unclear. The CDR3 has 16 amino acids. V shed 0 bases and J shed 2 bases, with 8 bases lying between them. The germline V gene has CDR1 LGHNA and CDR2 YSLEER. CDR3 in DNA: TGCGCCAGCAGCCAAGATCGGCTAGCTGGGGCCAACGTCCTGACTTTC. Its protein product is CASSQDRLAGANVLTF.

The rearrangement joins TRBV5-1 to TRBJ2-1; 9 nucleotides line up with TRBD1. V lost 3 bases to trimming and J lost 2 bases; unmatched junction nucleotides: 9. Looked up from germline, CDR1 is SGHRS and CDR2 is YFSETQ. CDR3 size: 17 residues. CDR3 region: CASSWGNRDRAYNEQFF. The DNA for the CDR3 is TGCGCCAGCAGCTGGGGAAACCGGGACAGGGCCTACAATGAGCAGTTCTTC.

CDR3 amino acids: CASSPSVDREGQYF. Here the CDR3 DNA reads TGTGCCAGCAGCCCCTCGGTGGACAGGGAGGGGCAGTACTTC. The chain joins TRBV7-9 to TRBJ2-7; tentatively, D is TRBD1 (8 bases). V was clipped by 5 bases and J by 9 bases, with 20 bases between them. This CDR3 comprises 14 residues. The V gene's germline CDR1 is SEHNR and CDR2 FQNEAQ (reference sequence).

This chain connects TRBV28 to TRBJ2-7; the match to TRBD1 covers 9 bases. The CDR3 is 16 amino acids. CDR1 and CDR2 from the germline V gene are MDHEN and SYDVKM. After removal of 6 bases from V and 2 bases from J, the junction contained 11 bases not matched to a gene. The DNA for the CDR3 is TGTGCCAGCAGCCCCGCTTACCGGACAGGGGCCTACGAGCAGTACTTC. Amino acid sequence: CASSPAYRTGAYEQYF.

V usage is TRBV28 and J usage is TRBJ1-6; 8 bases agree with TRBD1. The CDR3 contains 19 residues. Germline CDR1 MDHEN, CDR2 SYDVKM. V shed 8 bases, J shed 5 bases, and the junction held 20 bases outside the gene matches. CDR3 nucleotide sequence: TGTGCCAGCTCCTACCCCAGTTTCCGACAGGGGAGGGATAATTCACCCCTCCACTTT. Its translation is CASSYPSFRQGRDNSPLHF.

The rearrangement links TRBV7-9 to TRBJ1-4; 10 bases fit TRBD1. Looked up from germline, CDR1 is SEHNR and CDR2 is FQNEAQ (reference sequence). The CDR3 length is 15 residues. Unmatched junction bases numbered 7, after V lost 6 bases and J lost 6 bases. The DNA of the CDR3 is TGTGCCAGCAGATCAGACAGGGGGCTGGATGAAAAACTGTTTTTT. Its protein product is CASRSDRGLDEKLFF.

The chain is built from TRBV27 and TRBJ2-4, with TRBD1 matching 7 bases. The CDR3 runs 12 residues. The J segment lost 13 bases and the V segment lost 5 bases, leaving 8 bases of the junction unmatched. In germline, CDR1 is MNHEY, CDR2 SMNVEV (reference sequence). CDR3 sequence (DNA): TGTGCCAGCAGTCGACAGGGCCAACTACAGTACTTC. It specifies CASSRQGQLQYF.

On this clone: One end of the junction fails to match germline, which may point to a read error. The rearrangement links TRBV7-2 to TRBJ2-1; 10 nucleotides line up with TRBD2. CDR3 length: 15 amino acids. Germline loops: CDR1 SGHTA, CDR2 FQGNSA. CDR3 nucleotide sequence: TGTGCCAGCAGTTTAGTAGCGGGGGGTTACAATGAGCAGTTCTTC. It is translated as CASSLVAGGYNEQFF.

This clone was observed a few times. The chain uses TRBV29-1 and TRBJ2-3, with 11 bases fitting TRBD2. CDR1 and CDR2 from the germline V gene are SQVTM and ANQGSEA. V gave up 1 base and J gave up 5 bases; unmatched junction bases: 11. The CDR3 runs to 17 residues. In nucleotides, the CDR3 is TGCAGCGTTGAAGTTCCTAGCGGGGGGTTCTGGGGAGATACGCAGTATTTT. This codes for CSVEVPSGGFWGDTQYF.

This sequence joins TRBV4-1 and TRBJ2-3; 13 nucleotides match TRBD2. The CDR3 extends over 18 amino acids. The V segment lost 0 bases and the J segment 1 base; nucleotides outside the gene matches: 4. The germline CDR1 and CDR2 sequences are MGHRA and YSYEKL. The CDR3 region is CASSQETSGGDGTDTQYF. The CDR3 coding sequence is TGCGCCAGCAGCCAAGAAACTAGCGGGGGGGATGGCACAGATACGCAGTATTTT.

This chain connects TRBV19 to TRBJ2-3, with 8 bases aligning to TRBD2. From germline, CDR1 is LNHDA and CDR2 SQIVND (reference sequence). The CDR3 sequence is 16 residues long. Trimming at V came to 6 bases and at J to 1 base, leaving 9 bases not matched to a gene. DNA of the CDR3: TGTGCCAGTAGAAGACGGGGGGGCGGCGGCACAGATACGCAGTATTTT. The encoded protein is CASRRRGGGGTDTQYF. The full variable domain, its missing parts supplied by reference TRBV19 and TRBJ2-3, is DGGITQSPKYLFRKEGQNVTLSCEQNLNHDAMYWYRQDPGQGLRLIYYSQIVNDFQKGDIAEGYSVSREKKESFPLTVTSAQKNPTAFYLCASRRRGGGGTDTQYFGPGTRLTVL.

The chain employs TRBV5-1 and TRBJ2-5; a weak D match, TRBD2 (5 bases). Germline loops: CDR1 SGHRS, CDR2 YFSETQ. V gave up 3 bases and J gave up 5 bases, with 23 bases separating them. CDR3 length: 17 residues. Here the CDR3 reads CASSSGLQGSVGETQYF. The CDR3 DNA reads as TGCGCCAGCAGCTCGGGGTTGCAAGGGTCGGTAGGGGAGACCCAGTACTTC. Full variable domain (outside the CDR3, taken from reference TRBV5-1 and TRBJ2-5): KAGVTQTPRYLIKTRGQQVTLSCSPISGHRSVSWYQQTPGQGLQFLFEYFSETQRNKGNFPGRFSGRQFSNSRSEMNVSTLELGDSALYLCASSSGLQGSVGETQYFGPGTRLLVL.

The CDR3 nucleotides are TGTGCCACATCGGGGGGCAGGTCACCCCTCCACTTT. It yields the protein CATSGGRSPLHF. The chain carries TRBV19 and TRBJ1-6; possibly TRBD1 for D (6 bases). Looked up from germline, CDR1 is LNHDA and CDR2 is SQIVND (reference sequence). The CDR3 runs 12 residues. V was pared by 10 bases and J by 10 bases, with 14 bases between.

This clone was seen only a few times. This sequence joins TRBV5-1 and TRBJ1-5; TRBD1 matches at 7 bases. With V trimmed by 4 bases and J by 4 bases, 8 bases remained unmatched. Germline V lookup: CDR1 SGHRS, CDR2 YFSETQ. The CDR3 contains 15 residues. The DNA for the CDR3 is TGCGCCAGCAGCCCAGGACAGGCGGGAAATCAGCCCCAGCATTTT. Residues: CASSPGQAGNQPQHF.

The chain couples TRBV5-5 to TRBJ1-1; D might be TRBD1 (6 bases). Trimming took 0 bases from V and 3 from J, leaving 12 bases between them. The CDR3 is 15 amino acids. Germline V gene sequence: CDR1 SGHKS, CDR2 YYEKEE (reference sequence). The CDR3 is CASSLGGGAYTEAFF. In DNA form, the CDR3 reads TGTGCCAGCAGCTTGGGGGGGGGCGCGTACACTGAAGCTTTCTTT.